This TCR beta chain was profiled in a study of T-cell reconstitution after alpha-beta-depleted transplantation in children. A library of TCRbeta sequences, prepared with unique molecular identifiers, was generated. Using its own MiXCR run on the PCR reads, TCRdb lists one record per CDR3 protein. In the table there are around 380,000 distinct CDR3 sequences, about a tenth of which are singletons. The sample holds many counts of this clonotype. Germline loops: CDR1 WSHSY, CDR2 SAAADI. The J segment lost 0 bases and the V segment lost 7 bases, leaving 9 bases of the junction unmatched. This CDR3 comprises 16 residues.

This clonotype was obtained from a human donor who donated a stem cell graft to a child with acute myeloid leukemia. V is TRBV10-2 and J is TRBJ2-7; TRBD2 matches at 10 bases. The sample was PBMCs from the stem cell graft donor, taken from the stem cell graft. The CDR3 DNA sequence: TGCGCCAGCACCGGAATGGGGACTAGCGTCTCCTACGAGCAGTACTTC. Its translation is CASTGMGTSVSYEQYF.